The clone carrying this T cell receptor beta chain was observed a few times. The data were taken from a study of blood T cell repertoires in COVID-19. Whole-study context: COVID-19 samples from acute and convalescent phases originated in the United States, Italy and Spain. From T cells, B-cell-depleted T cells, or PBMCs came the material, which was cDNA or gDNA.

The authors' processing: Counts of nucleated cells, estimated from reference gene primer amplification, were obtained. Data came from immunoSEQ multiplex PCR; TCRdb stores just in-frame clones and leaves some out. From that table come the V and J calls and clone size; the DNA was used to work out D and trimming. The sample includes 100,000 to 150,000 clones, over 75% of them seen just once. V lost 4 bases, J lost 1 base, and 10 bases lay in between. The CDR3 contains 14 residues. Germline-derived CDR1 and CDR2 are SNHLY and FYNNEI. Sample: peripheral blood. The source is a man at least 80 years old with active or convalescent COVID-19. The chain recombines TRBV2 with TRBJ1-2; D gene unclear. CDR3 loop: CASSVTDLNYGYTF. CDR3 sequence (DNA): TGTGCCAGCAGTGTTACAGACCTTAACTATGGCTACACCTTC.